This T cell receptor (beta chain) comes out of a study of T cells in localized non-small cell lung cancer. General observations from the study: Patients showing higher blood T cell density tended to see longer overall survival. Adjacent lung was found to contain a median around 58 of the top 100 tumor clones.

Sequenced by immunoSEQ multiplex PCR; TCRdb stores in-frame clones only, minus some. The repertoire holds about 46,000 clones, with approximately 81% as singletons. A note on this clone: The antigen is undetermined.

This receptor was identified in a man between 35 and 75 years old with stage III lung adenocarcinoma. Here the sequenced sample was peripheral blood mononuclear cells, taken before any cancer treatment.

CDR3 protein: CASRKPGANVLTF. DNA of the CDR3: TGTGCCAGCAGAAAACCTGGGGCCAACGTCCTGACTTTC. V and J are TRBV6-6 and TRBJ2-6; no clear D gene. Trimming stripped 6 bases from V and 2 bases from J, with 5 bases between. CDR1 MNHNY and CDR2 SVGAGI come from the germline V gene (reference sequence). The length of the CDR3 is 13 residues.